These 16 T cell receptor beta chains came from one sample sequenced in a study of blood T cell repertoires in COVID-19. Method: immunoSEQ multiplex PCR; TCRdb's copy keeps in-frame clones and lacks some. Found here are approximately 300,000 clones, more than 75% of them singletons; the top ten hold roughly 4%. The sequenced sample was PBMCs or T cells enriched from blood (not recorded which). These receptors were taken from a man in his thirties or forties who had recovered from COVID-19.

The J gene is TRBJ2-5, the V gene TRBV28, with 14 bases lining up with TRBD2. The J segment lost 5 bases and the V segment lost 5 bases, leaving 16 bases of the junction unmatched. CDR3 length: 19 residues. CDR1 MDHEN and CDR2 SYDVKM come from the germline V gene. CDR3: CASSVGLAGGLTLRETQYF. The DNA for the CDR3 is TGTGCCAGCAGTGTCGGACTAGCGGGGGGCCTAACCTTGAGGGAGACCCAGTACTTC.

The chain joins TRBV11-2 to TRBJ2-1; 14 positions match TRBD2. In germline, CDR1 is SGHAT, CDR2 FQNNGV. There are 16 residues in the CDR3. V trimming: 5 bases; J trimming: 6 bases; junction bases outside the gene matches: 6. This CDR3 is CASSGTSGRGVNEQFF. CDR3 bases: TGTGCCAGCAGCGGGACTAGCGGGAGAGGGGTCAATGAGCAGTTCTTC.

This sequence joins TRBV6-6 and TRBJ2-4; TRBD1 aligns across 7 bases. The CDR3 runs 15 residues. Germline CDR1 and CDR2: MNHNY and SVGAGI (reference sequence). J lost 0 bases, V lost 5 bases, and 4 bases had no gene match. This CDR3 is CASSTGQVAKNIQYF. The CDR3, as DNA: TGTGCCAGCAGTACTGGACAGGTAGCCAAAAACATTCAGTACTTC.

The genes are TRBV11-3 and TRBJ1-1; D ambiguous. Germline CDR1 SGHNT, CDR2 YENEEA. Trimming took 3 bases from V and 1 from J, leaving 21 bases between them. The CDR3 length is 18 residues. The CDR3 spells CASSFLAGLRAPNTEAFF. CDR3 DNA: TGTGCCAGCAGCTTTCTTGCGGGTTTGAGGGCCCCGAACACTGAAGCTTTCTTT.

The chain links TRBV6-5 to TRBJ1-1; 11 nucleotides match TRBD1. The CDR3 contains 15 residues. CDR1 and CDR2 (germline): MNHEY, SVGAGI. After removal of 6 bases from V and 4 bases from J, the junction contained 7 bases not matched to a gene. CDR3 sequence: CASRAPGQGGTEAFF. In DNA form, the CDR3 reads TGTGCCAGCAGAGCTCCGGGACAGGGGGGCACTGAAGCTTTCTTT.

This rearrangement joins TRBV7-2 to TRBJ2-2; 10 nucleotides agree with TRBD1. Germline CDR1 reads SGHTA; CDR2 reads FQGNSA. This CDR3 has 16 amino acids. V was pared by 2 bases and J by 3 bases, with 3 bases of the junction left unmatched. The CDR3, as DNA: TGTGCCAGCAGCTTACGAGGGACAGGGGACACCGGGGAGCTGTTTTTT. Protein product: CASSLRGTGDTGELFF. The full variable domain, with the rest looked up from reference TRBV7-2 and TRBJ2-2, is GAGVSQSPSNKVTEKGKDVELRCDPISGHTALYWYRQSLGQGLEFLIYFQGNSAPDKSGLPSDRFSAERTGGSVSTLTIQRTQQEDSAVYLCASSLRGTGDTGELFFGEGSRLTVL.

The chain uses TRBV7-9 and TRBJ1-5; 9 bases map to TRBD1. The V gene's germline CDR1 is SEHNR and CDR2 FQNEAQ (reference sequence). This CDR3 is 14 amino acids long. Trimming took 1 base from V and 6 from J; bases not matched to a gene: 1. CDR3 amino acids: CASSLDRGPQPQHF. CDR3 sequence (DNA): TGTGCCAGCAGCTTAGACAGGGGGCCTCAGCCCCAGCATTTT.

CDR3 sequence reads: CASSSWELVTEAFF. The CDR3 bases are TGTGCCAGCAGCTCATGGGAGTTGGTCACTGAAGCTTTCTTT. The chain has TRBV7-2 and TRBJ1-1; D remains ambiguous. The CDR3 extends over 14 amino acids. The V end lost 4 bases, the J end lost 4 bases, and 13 bases lay between the germline ends. Per germline, CDR1 SGHTA and CDR2 FQGNSA.

DNA for the CDR3: TGTGCCAGCAGAGGACAGGTAGGCCAGCCCCAGCATTTT. Translating gives CASRGQVGQPQHF. The chain links TRBV6-5 to TRBJ1-5; 7 nucleotides align to TRBD1. Germline CDR1 and CDR2: MNHEY and SVGAGI. The CDR3 covers 13 residues. V lost 6 bases to trimming and J lost 7 bases; unmatched junction nucleotides: 6.

The gene calls are TRBV10-1 and TRBJ2-7; 9 bases map to TRBD1. This CDR3 contains 13 residues. Trimming removed 5 bases from V and 3 bases from J; junction bases left unmatched: 2. Germline CDR1 WNHNN, CDR2 SYGVQD (reference sequence). CDR3 amino acids: CASSRQGVYEQYF. The CDR3 DNA reads TGCGCCAGCAGTAGACAGGGGGTCTACGAGCAGTACTTC.

V gene TRBV27 combines with J gene TRBJ2-3; D not resolved. Trimming removed 4 bases at V and 4 bases at J, with 15 bases between. This CDR3 is built from 15 residues. Germline values: CDR1 MNHEY, CDR2 SMNVEV (reference sequence). CDR3 in amino acids: CASSYLLHGADTQYF. CDR3 in DNA: TGTGCCAGCAGTTACTTGTTACATGGAGCAGATACGCAGTATTTT.

The table lists this clone with a count of one. A read error may account for a junction end that differs from germline. The chain joins TRBV12-3 or TRBV12-4 to TRBJ2-7; D is perhaps TRBD1 (6 bases). This CDR3 is built from 11 residues. CDR3 protein: CASSLGGQGSF. The CDR3 DNA follows: TGTGCCAGCAGTTTAGGGGGGCAGGGGAGCTTC.

The rearrangement uses TRBV4-2 and TRBJ2-1; 9 nucleotides align to TRBD2. Germline V gene sequence: CDR1 LGHNA, CDR2 YNFKEQ. With 0 bases clipped from V and 8 bases from J, the junction kept 8 bases outside the gene matches. The CDR3 contains 16 residues. The CDR3 reads CASSQDRAGGPDEQFF. In DNA, the CDR3 is TGTGCCAGCAGCCAAGATCGGGCGGGGGGGCCCGATGAGCAGTTCTTC.

V usage is TRBV11-2 and J usage is TRBJ2-7, with a weak D call TRBD1 (5 bases). V lost 4 bases and J 4 bases, leaving 11 bases between the germline ends. CDR1 SGHAT and CDR2 FQNNGV come from the germline V gene. This CDR3 has 13 amino acids. The CDR3 DNA reads as TGTGCCAGCAGCTCTCCCGACAGTTACGAGCAGTACTTC. Its protein product is CASSSPDSYEQYF. Full variable domain (rest looked up from reference TRBV11-2 and TRBJ2-7): EAGVAQSPRYKIIEKRQSVAFWCNPISGHATLYWYQQILGQGPKLLIQFQNNGVVDDSQLPKDRFSAERLKGVDSTLKIQPAKLEDSAVYLCASSSPDSYEQYFGPGTRLTVT.

CDR3 sequence (DNA): TGCGCCAGCAGCTTGGAGGGGTCCTCCTATAATTCACCCCTCCACTTT. Translation gives CASSLEGSSYNSPLHF. The rearrangement uses TRBV5-1 and TRBJ1-6, with a tentative D call TRBD1 (5 bases). V was clipped by 0 bases and J by 0 bases, with 7 bases between them. The CDR3 contains 16 residues. Germline V lookup: CDR1 SGHRS, CDR2 YFSETQ. Supplemented by reference TRBV5-1 and TRBJ1-6, the full variable domain reads KAGVTQTPRYLIKTRGQQVTLSCSPISGHRSVSWYQQTPGQGLQFLFEYFSETQRNKGNFPGRFSGRQFSNSRSEMNVSTLELGDSALYLCASSLEGSSYNSPLHFGNGTRLTVT.

The V and J genes are TRBV6-1 and TRBJ1-5; TRBD1 matches at 7 bases. The V and J ends lost 4 bases and 0 bases, in that order; junction bases with no gene match: 6. This CDR3 region has 16 residues. Germline V gives CDR1 MNHNS, CDR2 SASEGT. CDR3 protein: CASSAATGNSNQPQHF. The CDR3 DNA sequence: TGTGCCAGCAGTGCTGCGACAGGGAATAGCAATCAGCCCCAGCATTTT.